The entry below describes one T cell receptor (beta chain). What it binds is not known. TCRdb redid the calling of the PCR reads with MiXCR, one entry per CDR3 protein. This sample has some 590,000 distinct CDR3 sequences, with less than 30% found just once. These data belong to a study of molecular identifiers for immune sequencing clone quantification. Broader study findings: Over 97% of effector molecules, but under 1% in naive cells, were held by clones with more than 20 RNA copies.

The germline V gene encodes CDR1 SGHVS and CDR2 FNYEAQ. This CDR3 has 15 residues. Trimming pared 5 bases from V and 6 bases from J, leaving 18 bases between. The chain employs TRBV7-6 and TRBJ2-3; a weak D match, TRBD2 (5 bases). This sequence originates from a human donor in good health. Some libraries in this study had Jurkat cell RNA spiked in. The sample taken for sequencing was naive CD8+ T cells from blood, with Jurkat cell RNA spiked in. The subset is: FACS-sorted CD8+CD4-CCR7+CD45RA+ naive T cells. The CDR3 region is CASSPAVGVADTQYF. CDR3 nucleotide sequence: TGTGCCAGCAGCCCGGCTGTCGGGGTGGCGGATACGCAGTATTTT.